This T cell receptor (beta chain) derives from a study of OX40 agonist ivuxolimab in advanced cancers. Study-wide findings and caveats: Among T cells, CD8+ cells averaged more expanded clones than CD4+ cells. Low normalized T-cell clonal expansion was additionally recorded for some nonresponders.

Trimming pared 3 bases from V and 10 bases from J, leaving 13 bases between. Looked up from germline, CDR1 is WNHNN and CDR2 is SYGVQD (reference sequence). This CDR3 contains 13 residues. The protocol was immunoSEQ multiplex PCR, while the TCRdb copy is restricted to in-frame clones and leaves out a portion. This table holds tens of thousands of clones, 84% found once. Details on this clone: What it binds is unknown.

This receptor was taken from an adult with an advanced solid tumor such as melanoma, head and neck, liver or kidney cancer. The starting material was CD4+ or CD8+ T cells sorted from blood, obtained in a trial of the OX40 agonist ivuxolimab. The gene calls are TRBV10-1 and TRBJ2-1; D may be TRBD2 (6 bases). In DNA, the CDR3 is TGCGCCAGCAGTGAAGGGACTCCACGGGAGCAGTTCTTC. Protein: CASSEGTPREQFF.